Here is one TCR beta chain with its context. No antigen is known for it. The CDR3 totals 12 residues. The V segment lost 6 bases and the J segment 9 bases; nucleotides outside the gene matches: 7. Germline V CDR1 and CDR2: SEHNR, FQNEAQ (reference sequence). A J-beta primer mix and a sample-barcoded 5' primer were used in a second PCR of about 7 to 12 cycles. The template-switch adaptor was a 5' adaptor with 12 random nucleotides. It tagged each cDNA molecule. The yield of each sample was at least 2.5 million CDR3-containing paired-end reads. Using its own MiXCR run on the 5' RACE reads, TCRdb lists one record per CDR3 protein. The sample records 1.5 million to 1.8 million distinct CDR3 sequences, approximately 39% being singletons. These data are taken from a study of blood T cells in healthy people across ages. Study overall: For every two T cells, template switching captured about one barcoded beta molecule. Findings and caveats of the study: Donors of long life had a larger count of naive CD4+ cells and greater diversity than aged donors.

The chain has TRBV7-9 and TRBJ1-1, with TRBD1 identical over 7 bases. This receptor was obtained from a woman between 18 and 30 years old in good health. The sequenced sample was blood. The CDR3 protein is CASRLGDSKAFF. For the CDR3, the DNA is TGTGCCAGCAGACTTGGGGACAGTAAAGCTTTCTTT.